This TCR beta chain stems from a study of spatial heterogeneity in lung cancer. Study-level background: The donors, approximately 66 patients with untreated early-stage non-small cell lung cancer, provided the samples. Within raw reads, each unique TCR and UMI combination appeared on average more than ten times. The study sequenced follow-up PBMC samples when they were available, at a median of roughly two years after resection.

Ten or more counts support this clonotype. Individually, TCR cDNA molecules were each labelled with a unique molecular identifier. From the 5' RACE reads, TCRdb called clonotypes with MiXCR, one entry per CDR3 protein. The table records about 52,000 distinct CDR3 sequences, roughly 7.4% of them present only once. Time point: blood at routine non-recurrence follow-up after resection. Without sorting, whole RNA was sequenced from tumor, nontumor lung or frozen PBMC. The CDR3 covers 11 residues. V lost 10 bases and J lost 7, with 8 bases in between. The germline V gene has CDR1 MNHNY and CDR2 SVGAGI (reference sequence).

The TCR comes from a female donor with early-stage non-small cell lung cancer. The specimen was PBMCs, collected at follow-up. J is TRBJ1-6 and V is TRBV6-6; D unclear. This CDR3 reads CATTGNSPLHF. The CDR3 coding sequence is TGTGCCACCACCGGGAATTCACCCCTCCACTTT.